This T cell receptor (beta chain) was sequenced in a study of CD8 T cells in ankylosing spondylitis. TCRdb re-derived calls from the 5' RACE reads in MiXCR, one entry per CDR3 protein. Of some 270,000 distinct CDR3 sequences listed, over 30% are singletons. Unmatched junction bases numbered 9, after V lost 4 bases and J lost 2 bases. The germline V gene has CDR1 DFQATT and CDR2 SNEGSKA (reference sequence). The CDR3 is 15 amino acids. V gene TRBV20-1 combines with J gene TRBJ2-3; 7 bases map to TRBD2. This TCR was sampled from a male donor with ankylosing spondylitis or in good health (not recorded which). Sample: blood, either unsorted or a sorted T cell fraction (not recorded which). DNA for the CDR3: TGCAGTGCTATCTCGAACCTAGCGGCCACAGATACGCAGTATTTT. Amino acid sequence: CSAISNLAATDTQYF.